These T cell receptor beta chains were read from a single sample in a study of CD8 T cells in ankylosing spondylitis. TCRdb called the 5' RACE reads again in MiXCR, with one record for every CDR3 protein. Of roughly 700,000 distinct CDR3 sequences listed, roughly 19% are singletons. Source material: blood, either unsorted or a sorted T cell fraction (not recorded which). These receptor sequences come from a male donor with ankylosing spondylitis. Both conserved end residues are part of each CDR3. The order of the fields is clone size, J gene, V gene, D gene, CDR3 DNA, CDR3 protein. The D gene is left open where the match is weak. Some rows mark clone size as missing; the rest say once, few, many or name a class of expanded clone.

abundance: .; j_gene: TRBJ1-1; v_gene: TRBV5-1; d_gene: TRBD1; CDR3nt: TGCGCCAGCAGCGGACGACAGGGGAGCACTGAAGCTTTCTTT; CDR3aa: CASSGRQGSTEAFF
abundance: .; j_gene: TRBJ2-1; v_gene: TRBV11-2; d_gene: TRBD1; CDR3nt: TGTGCCAGCAGCTTAGTCGGGACAGGGAAGTTCTTC; CDR3aa: CASSLVGTGKFF
abundance: few; j_gene: TRBJ2-7; v_gene: TRBV12-3/TRBV12-4; d_gene: TRBD2; CDR3nt: TGTGCCAGCAGTTTAGGCCTAGCGGGGAGTTGGGAGCAGTACTTC; CDR3aa: CASSLGLAGSWEQYF
abundance: .; j_gene: TRBJ2-7; v_gene: TRBV6-5; d_gene: .; CDR3nt: TGTGCCAGCAGTACCGAAGGAGGGATTGGCGAGCAGTACTTC; CDR3aa: CASSTEGGIGEQYF
abundance: many; j_gene: TRBJ2-1; v_gene: TRBV10-3; d_gene: .; CDR3nt: TGTGCCATCAGTGAGTCTTATTCCGGACTGGAGAAGCAGTTCTTC; CDR3aa: CAISESYSGLEKQFF
abundance: few; j_gene: TRBJ1-1; v_gene: TRBV20-1; d_gene: TRBD1; CDR3nt: TGCAGTGCTCCCGAGACAGGGTCAAACACTGAAGCTTTCTTT; CDR3aa: CSAPETGSNTEAFF
abundance: .; j_gene: TRBJ1-4; v_gene: TRBV7-9; d_gene: TRBD1; CDR3nt: TGTGCCAGCACTTGGGACAGAAATGAAAAACTGTTTTTT; CDR3aa: CASTWDRNEKLFF
abundance: .; j_gene: TRBJ2-1; v_gene: TRBV7-8; d_gene: .; CDR3nt: TGTGCCAGCAGCTTCCTATTGGGGGACGCTTATAATGAGCAGTTCTTC; CDR3aa: CASSFLLGDAYNEQFF
abundance: .; j_gene: TRBJ2-7; v_gene: TRBV15; d_gene: .; CDR3nt: TGTGCCACCAGCAGAGGTACGGTCAGCTCCTACGAGCAGTACTTC; CDR3aa: CATSRGTVSSYEQYF
abundance: .; j_gene: TRBJ1-2; v_gene: TRBV5-1; d_gene: TRBD1; CDR3nt: TGCGCCAGCAGCTTGGGTATCGTCGACAGGGCCTATGGCTACACCTTC; CDR3aa: CASSLGIVDRAYGYTF
abundance: few; j_gene: TRBJ2-7; v_gene: TRBV6-5; d_gene: .; CDR3nt: TGTGCCAGCAGTTACACGCAGGGAAGCTCCTACGAGCAGTACTTC; CDR3aa: CASSYTQGSSYEQYF
abundance: few; j_gene: TRBJ1-5; v_gene: TRBV2; d_gene: TRBD1; CDR3nt: TGTGCCAGCAGACCACAGGGGGGCGGCAATCAGCCCCAGCATTTT; CDR3aa: CASRPQGGGNQPQHF
abundance: .; j_gene: TRBJ2-2; v_gene: TRBV24-1; d_gene: TRBD2; CDR3nt: TGTGCCACCGGACTAGCGGGAGGGCCGAACACCGGGGAGCTGTTTTTT; CDR3aa: CATGLAGGPNTGELFF
abundance: .; j_gene: TRBJ1-2; v_gene: TRBV20-1; d_gene: .; CDR3nt: TGCAGTGCTAGAGACCTTTCAGCCGGCTATGGCTACACCTTC; CDR3aa: CSARDLSAGYGYTF
abundance: few; j_gene: TRBJ2-1; v_gene: TRBV12-3/TRBV12-4; d_gene: .; CDR3nt: TGTGCCAGCAGTTTGTGGGGGTCTGAGCAGTTCTTC; CDR3aa: CASSLWGSEQFF
abundance: few; j_gene: TRBJ1-2; v_gene: TRBV4-2; d_gene: TRBD1; CDR3nt: TGTGCCAGCAGCCAACCCGCCACGGACAGGCCTTACGGGTGGGGCTACACCTTC; CDR3aa: CASSQPATDRPYGWGYTF
abundance: few; j_gene: TRBJ2-7; v_gene: TRBV28; d_gene: .; CDR3nt: TGTGCCAGCAGTTCCACCGGGACAAGGTACGAGCAGTACTTC; CDR3aa: CASSSTGTRYEQYF
abundance: few; j_gene: TRBJ2-4; v_gene: TRBV11-1; d_gene: .; CDR3nt: TGTGCCAGCAGCCCTAGGACACAGGGCCCCCCTGGGAACATTCAGTACTTC; CDR3aa: CASSPRTQGPPGNIQYF
abundance: many; j_gene: TRBJ2-1; v_gene: TRBV12-3/TRBV12-4; d_gene: TRBD1; CDR3nt: TGTGCCAGCAGTTTAGGGGGGGACAGGATCTCTGAGCAGTTCTTC; CDR3aa: CASSLGGDRISEQFF
abundance: .; j_gene: TRBJ2-1; v_gene: TRBV7-3; d_gene: TRBD2; CDR3nt: TGTGCCAGCAGCTTAAGGCGGGGGGGCGACAATGAGCAGTTCTTC; CDR3aa: CASSLRRGGDNEQFF
abundance: .; j_gene: TRBJ2-5; v_gene: TRBV12-3/TRBV12-4; d_gene: TRBD1; CDR3nt: TGTGCCAGCAGTCTAATTCGACAGGGGAGAGAGACCCAGTACTTC; CDR3aa: CASSLIRQGRETQYF
abundance: few; j_gene: TRBJ1-1; v_gene: TRBV5-1; d_gene: .; CDR3nt: TGCGCCAGCAGCTTGAGACCCGACCGCGCCAGGGCGAACACTGAAGCTTTCTTT; CDR3aa: CASSLRPDRARANTEAFF
abundance: few; j_gene: TRBJ2-5; v_gene: TRBV13; d_gene: .; CDR3nt: TGTGCCAGCAGCATTGGAGACCAGGGGACGGAGACCCAGTACTTC; CDR3aa: CASSIGDQGTETQYF
abundance: .; j_gene: TRBJ1-1; v_gene: TRBV29-1; d_gene: TRBD1; CDR3nt: TGCAGCGTTGAAGATCGGTGGGGACAGGGCCAGACGAACACTGAAGCTTTCTTT; CDR3aa: CSVEDRWGQGQTNTEAFF
abundance: .; j_gene: TRBJ2-2; v_gene: TRBV21-1; d_gene: .; CDR3nt: TGTGCCAGCAGCAAAGGGGGAGTAGGCAACGCGAACACCGGGGAGCTGTTTTTT; CDR3aa: CASSKGGVGNANTGELFF
abundance: few; j_gene: TRBJ2-1; v_gene: TRBV4-3; d_gene: .; CDR3nt: TGCGCCAGCAGCCAAGATCGCGCTAGTCGGAATGAGCAGTTCTTC; CDR3aa: CASSQDRASRNEQFF
abundance: .; j_gene: TRBJ2-2; v_gene: TRBV6-1; d_gene: TRBD2; CDR3nt: TGTGCCAGCAGTGCCCGGACTAGCGGGAGGATGACCGGGGAGCTGTTTTTT; CDR3aa: CASSARTSGRMTGELFF
abundance: few; j_gene: TRBJ2-7; v_gene: TRBV20-1; d_gene: .; CDR3nt: TGCAGTGCTCGTCACGAAGGGAACCCCTACGAGCAGTACTTC; CDR3aa: CSARHEGNPYEQYF
abundance: few; j_gene: TRBJ2-7; v_gene: TRBV7-8; d_gene: TRBD1; CDR3nt: TGTGCCAGCAGCGAAAGGGCGGGACAGGCCGTCTACGAGCAGTACTTC; CDR3aa: CASSERAGQAVYEQYF
abundance: .; j_gene: TRBJ1-3; v_gene: TRBV4-1; d_gene: TRBD1; CDR3nt: TGCGCCAGCAGCCAAGACAGGGGGTCGGGAAACACCATATATTTT; CDR3aa: CASSQDRGSGNTIYF
abundance: .; j_gene: TRBJ2-7; v_gene: TRBV7-9; d_gene: TRBD2; CDR3nt: TGTGCCAGCAGCTTACGACTTGGGGAGGGAGAGCAGTACTTC; CDR3aa: CASSLRLGEGEQYF
abundance: few; j_gene: TRBJ1-2; v_gene: TRBV6-5; d_gene: TRBD1; CDR3nt: TGTGCCAGCAGTTACCTCCCGACAGGGAGCTATGGCTACACCTTC; CDR3aa: CASSYLPTGSYGYTF
abundance: .; j_gene: TRBJ2-7; v_gene: TRBV7-8; d_gene: .; CDR3nt: TGTGCCAGCAGCCCCCTCGAGGGCCCTAGCTCCTACGAGCAGTACTTC; CDR3aa: CASSPLEGPSSYEQYF
abundance: .; j_gene: TRBJ1-4; v_gene: TRBV4-2; d_gene: .; CDR3nt: TGTGCCAGCAGCCTGCCAGGTGGATCTAATGAAAAACTGTTTTTT; CDR3aa: CASSLPGGSNEKLFF
abundance: many; j_gene: TRBJ2-3; v_gene: TRBV5-6; d_gene: .; CDR3nt: TGTGCCAGCAGCTTGACTAGCTACTGGGCTACGCAGTATTTT; CDR3aa: CASSLTSYWATQYF
abundance: .; j_gene: TRBJ2-7; v_gene: TRBV10-3; d_gene: .; CDR3nt: TGTGCCATCAGTGAGTGGGGCAGGGCTGGAGAGCAGTACTTC; CDR3aa: CAISEWGRAGEQYF
abundance: few; j_gene: TRBJ2-1; v_gene: TRBV28; d_gene: .; CDR3nt: TGTGCCACCAGGGTTTGGATGCCAGGCCTGGGAGCCTCCTACAATGAGCAGTTCTTC; CDR3aa: CATRVWMPGLGASYNEQFF
abundance: many; j_gene: TRBJ2-3; v_gene: TRBV28; d_gene: .; CDR3nt: TGTGCCAGCATGGGCAGATCTAGCACAGATACGCAGTATTTT; CDR3aa: CASMGRSSTDTQYF
abundance: .; j_gene: TRBJ2-5; v_gene: TRBV12-3/TRBV12-4; d_gene: .; CDR3nt: TGTGCCAGCAGCTTTGGGTTGGAAGAGACCCAGTACTTC; CDR3aa: CASSFGLEETQYF
abundance: .; j_gene: TRBJ2-2; v_gene: TRBV12-5; d_gene: .; CDR3nt: TGTGCTAGTGGTCGGGGCACCGGGGAGCTGTTTTTT; CDR3aa: CASGRGTGELFF
abundance: many; j_gene: TRBJ1-1; v_gene: TRBV20-1; d_gene: TRBD1; CDR3nt: TGCAGTGCTAGAGCTCCACCTAGACCTCAGGGGGCAGTTGTGTTGAACACTGAAGCTTTCTTT; CDR3aa: CSARAPPRPQGAVVLNTEAFF
abundance: .; j_gene: TRBJ1-3; v_gene: TRBV21-1; d_gene: .; CDR3nt: TGTGCCAGCAGCCAACTGAACGAGACAGGGGGGAACACCATATATTTT; CDR3aa: CASSQLNETGGNTIYF
abundance: .; j_gene: TRBJ1-2; v_gene: TRBV7-9; d_gene: .; CDR3nt: TGTGCCAGCAGCGTCAAGCCGGGGGGGTCTAACTATGGCTACACCTTC; CDR3aa: CASSVKPGGSNYGYTF
abundance: .; j_gene: TRBJ2-3; v_gene: TRBV9; d_gene: TRBD1; CDR3nt: TGTGCCAGCAGCCCAAAGACAGGGATCACAGATACGCAGTATTTT; CDR3aa: CASSPKTGITDTQYF
abundance: .; j_gene: TRBJ1-4; v_gene: TRBV12-3/TRBV12-4; d_gene: .; CDR3nt: TGTGCCAGCAGTTTAGCCAGGGACGCAACTAATGAAAAACTGTTTTTT; CDR3aa: CASSLARDATNEKLFF
abundance: many; j_gene: TRBJ2-3; v_gene: TRBV5-1; d_gene: .; CDR3nt: TGCGCCAGCAGCTTGCAGGACAGCAGAGGAACAGATACGCAGTATTTT; CDR3aa: CASSLQDSRGTDTQYF
abundance: .; j_gene: TRBJ2-3; v_gene: TRBV29-1; d_gene: .; CDR3nt: TGCAGCGTTGGCAGGTGGGGGGCAGATACGCAGTATTTT; CDR3aa: CSVGRWGADTQYF
abundance: .; j_gene: TRBJ2-1; v_gene: TRBV20-1; d_gene: .; CDR3nt: TGCAGTGCTATACTAGTCCCTCCCGTTCCGTTCTTC; CDR3aa: CSAILVPPVPFF
abundance: few; j_gene: TRBJ2-7; v_gene: TRBV5-5; d_gene: .; CDR3nt: TGTGCCAGCAGCTCCTATGGGGTCAACAACGAGCAGTACTTC; CDR3aa: CASSSYGVNNEQYF
abundance: .; j_gene: TRBJ2-2; v_gene: TRBV5-4; d_gene: TRBD1; CDR3nt: TGTGCCAGCAGCTTGGCCCGGGGGACAGGGCATTTAAACACCGGGGAGCTGTTTTTT; CDR3aa: CASSLARGTGHLNTGELFF
abundance: .; j_gene: TRBJ2-1; v_gene: TRBV2; d_gene: TRBD2; CDR3nt: TGTGCCAGCAGCACCGGGACTAGCGGGATGGATGAGCAGTTCTTC; CDR3aa: CASSTGTSGMDEQFF
abundance: few; j_gene: TRBJ2-7; v_gene: TRBV29-1; d_gene: .; CDR3nt: TGCAGCGTTGAAGGGACTAATTCCTACGAGCAGTACTTC; CDR3aa: CSVEGTNSYEQYF
abundance: .; j_gene: TRBJ2-2; v_gene: TRBV7-3; d_gene: TRBD1; CDR3nt: TGTGCCAGCAGCTCCTCCCGGGTGACAGGGGCGAACACCGGGGAGCTGTTTTTT; CDR3aa: CASSSSRVTGANTGELFF
abundance: few; j_gene: TRBJ2-7; v_gene: TRBV27; d_gene: .; CDR3nt: TGTGCCAGCAGTTTATACACCAACGAGCAGTACTTC; CDR3aa: CASSLYTNEQYF
abundance: .; j_gene: TRBJ1-2; v_gene: TRBV12-3/TRBV12-4; d_gene: TRBD1; CDR3nt: TGTGCCAGCAGATCGGACAGGGGGTATCGGGTTCTGGGCTACACCTTC; CDR3aa: CASRSDRGYRVLGYTF